The 10 T cell receptor beta chains given below trace back to one sample, sequenced in a study of OX40 agonist ivuxolimab in advanced cancers. The data were produced by immunoSEQ multiplex PCR, yet TCRdb's version contains in-frame clones alone and is incomplete. This sample has about 80,000 clones; around 92% occur once, and the top ten carry over 8.5%. Here the sequenced sample was CD4+ or CD8+ T cells sorted from blood, taken in a trial of the OX40 agonist ivuxolimab. All receptors come from an adult with an advanced solid tumor such as melanoma, head and neck, liver or kidney cancer.

This chain uses TRBV4-3 with TRBJ2-5; 9 bases fit TRBD2. This CDR3 spans 16 amino acids. Germline-derived CDR1 and CDR2 are LGHNA and YSLEER. Trimming at V came to 4 bases and at J to 1 base, leaving 7 bases not matched to a gene. The CDR3 DNA is TGCGCCAGCAGCCCGATAGCGGGGGTTAGCCAAGAGACCCAGTACTTC. Translating gives CASSPIAGVSQETQYF.

V gene TRBV7-2 combines with J gene TRBJ2-3; possible D gene TRBD2, 6 bases. The CDR3 consists of 15 residues. Germline V gives CDR1 SGHTA, CDR2 FQGNSA. Between the trimmed V and J ends, which lost 2 bases and 6 bases, there was a span of 15 bases. The chain's CDR3 is CASSLYGGARDTQYF. For the CDR3, the DNA is TGTGCCAGCAGCTTATATGGCGGGGCCCGGGATACGCAGTATTTT.

This clone was seen a single time. The chain employs TRBV5-4 and TRBJ2-2, with TRBD2 identical over 12 bases. The germline CDR1 and CDR2 sequences are SGHNT and YYREEE (reference sequence). CDR3 length: 17 amino acids. Germline trimming cut 3 bases from V and 4 bases from J; bases unmatched to any gene: 7. The CDR3 DNA sequence: TGTGCCAGCAGCTGGGAGCTAGCGGGGGGGCTCACCGGGGAGCTGTTTTTT. Its translation: CASSWELAGGLTGELFF.

This sequence joins TRBV11-2 and TRBJ2-1; maybe TRBD2 (6 bases). V dropped 0 bases and J dropped 3 bases, with 12 bases sitting between them. CDR3 length equals 16 residues. Germline V gene data show CDR1 as SGHAT and CDR2 as FQNNGV. CDR3 protein: CASSLDSGTLYNEQFF. In DNA, the CDR3 is TGTGCCAGCAGCTTAGATTCCGGGACTCTCTACAATGAGCAGTTCTTC.

The chain uses TRBV6-6 and TRBJ2-1; TRBD2 matches at 10 bases. The germline V gene has CDR1 MNHNY and CDR2 SVGAGI (reference sequence). J was trimmed by 5 bases and V by 0 bases; bases with no gene match: 4. The CDR3 consists of 16 residues. The CDR3 reads CASSYSQRGGNNEQFF. The CDR3 bases are TGTGCCAGCAGTTACTCGCAGCGGGGGGGTAACAATGAGCAGTTCTTC.

The rearrangement links TRBV4-1 to TRBJ2-7; a weak D match, TRBD2 (6 bases). CDR3 length: 15 amino acids. V gave up 0 bases and J gave up 0 bases, with 9 bases separating them. From germline, CDR1 is MGHRA and CDR2 YSYEKL. CDR3 nucleotide sequence: TGCGCCAGCAGCCAAGATCGGGGGATCTCCTACGAGCAGTACTTC. It is translated as CASSQDRGISYEQYF.

This clone has just one count. The rearrangement links TRBV6-5 to TRBJ1-1; D ambiguous. The CDR3 extends over 14 amino acids. Germline V gene lookup returns CDR1 MNHEY and CDR2 SVGAGI. The V and J ends lost 2 bases and 5 bases respectively, with 12 bases between them. Here the CDR3 reads CASSYVGGETEAFF. CDR3 DNA sequence: TGTGCCAGCAGTTACGTAGGAGGAGAGACTGAAGCTTTCTTT.

The chain joins TRBV11-3 to TRBJ2-3, with 8 nucleotides matching TRBD1. The CDR3 covers 17 residues. Looked up from germline, CDR1 is SGHNT and CDR2 is YENEEA. J lost 4 bases, V lost 0 bases, and 9 bases had no gene match. The CDR3 region is CASSLDWTGRGADTQYF. The CDR3 DNA reads as TGTGCCAGCAGCTTAGATTGGACAGGGCGTGGAGCAGATACGCAGTATTTT.

The genes are TRBV30 and TRBJ2-7; D call uncertain. Germline V gives CDR1 GTSNPN, CDR2 SVGIG (reference sequence). This CDR3 contains 12 residues. V shed 2 bases and J shed 2 bases, with 7 bases lying between them. This CDR3 is CAWSQQTYEQYF. CDR3 in DNA: TGTGCCTGGAGTCAACAGACCTACGAGCAGTACTTC.

The chain links TRBV9 to TRBJ2-1, with D possibly matching TRBD2 (7 bases). CDR1 SGDLS and CDR2 YYNGEE come from the germline V gene. This CDR3 is built from 15 residues. Trimming stripped 6 bases from V and 2 bases from J, with 15 bases between. CDR3 bases: TGTGCCAGCATGGGAGGGGGAGATCCCTACAATGAGCAGTTCTTC. This translates into CASMGGGDPYNEQFF. Full variable domain (rest looked up from reference TRBV9 and TRBJ2-1): DSGVTQTPKHLITATGQRVTLRCSPRSGDLSVYWYQQSLDQGLQFLIQYYNGEERAKGNILERFSAQQFPDLHSELNLSSLELGDSALYFCASMGGGDPYNEQFFGPGTRLTVL.